These 6 T cell receptor beta chains were all obtained from the same sample, sequenced in a study of circulating and synovial CD4+ cells in juvenile arthritis. The method was immunoSEQ multiplex PCR; TCRdb's version includes in-frame clones alone and lacks a portion of them. The repertoire holds approximately 36,000 clones, with 90% to 95% as singletons. Sequenced material: CD4+ T cells from blood. Receptors were obtained from a human donor with juvenile idiopathic arthritis.

This clone showed up just a few times. The chain combines TRBV4-3 with TRBJ1-5, with D possibly matching TRBD1 (6 bases). The CDR3 loop spans 13 amino acids. Trimming took 0 bases from V and 6 from J, leaving 6 bases between them. CDR1 is LGHNA and CDR2 is YSLEER in the germline V gene. CDR3 residues: CASSQEGGQPQHF. The CDR3 DNA follows: TGCGCCAGCAGCCAAGAAGGGGGTCAGCCCCAGCATTTT.

V usage is TRBV5-6 and J usage is TRBJ2-5; D is perhaps TRBD2 (5 bases). Germline V gene sequence: CDR1 SGHDT, CDR2 YYEEEE. CDR3 size: 15 residues. The V end lost 1 base, the J end lost 0 bases, and 10 bases lay between the germline ends. CDR3 amino acids: CASSLLLGNQETQYF. DNA of the CDR3: TGTGCCAGCAGCTTGTTACTAGGGAACCAAGAGACCCAGTACTTC.

This rearrangement joins TRBV5-1 to TRBJ1-2; 9 nucleotides agree with TRBD1. From germline, CDR1 is SGHRS and CDR2 YFSETQ. The V gene end was trimmed by 5 bases and the J gene end by 6 bases; junction bases not matched to a gene: 8. The CDR3 length is 14 residues. CDR3 DNA sequence: TGCGCCAGCAGTCCGGACAGGGGTGATGATGGCTACACCTTC. Translating it yields CASSPDRGDDGYTF.

CDR3 nucleotide sequence: TGCGCCAGCAGCCAAGATCTGGTGCTAGCGGGAAACATTCAGTACTTC. Translating gives CASSQDLVLAGNIQYF. The chain links TRBV4-3 to TRBJ2-4, with 8 bases aligning to TRBD2. Per germline, CDR1 LGHNA and CDR2 YSLEER. The CDR3 consists of 16 residues. Losses at the gene ends were 0 bases for V and 6 bases for J; bases not matched to a gene: 7.

Comments on this clone: The junction does not match germline at one end; this may be a read error. The gene calls are TRBV5-3 and TRBJ2-1; D is undetermined. TRBV5-3 is an ORF for which the function is uncertain. The CDR3 contains 14 residues. The CDR3 here is CARSTSSSNNEQFF. CDR3 nucleotide sequence: TGTGCCAGAAGCACATCTTCCTCCAACAATGAGCAGTTCTTC.

V is TRBV6-5 and J is TRBJ2-7, with D unclear. Germline values: CDR1 MNHEY, CDR2 SVGAGI. CDR3 length: 11 residues. The V and J ends lost 2 bases and 5 bases respectively, with 4 bases between them. CDR3 region: CASSYADEQYF. In nucleotides, the CDR3 is TGTGCCAGCAGTTACGCAGACGAGCAGTACTTC.